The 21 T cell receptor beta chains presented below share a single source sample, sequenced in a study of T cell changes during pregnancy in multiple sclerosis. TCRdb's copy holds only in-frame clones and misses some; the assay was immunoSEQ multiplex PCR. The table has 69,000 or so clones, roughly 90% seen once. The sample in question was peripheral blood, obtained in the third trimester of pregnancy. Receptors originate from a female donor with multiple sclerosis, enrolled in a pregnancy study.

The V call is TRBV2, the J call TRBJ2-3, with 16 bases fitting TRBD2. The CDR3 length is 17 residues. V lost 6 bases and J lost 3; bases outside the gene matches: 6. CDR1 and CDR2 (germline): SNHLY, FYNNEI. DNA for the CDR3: TGTGCCAGCAGCCCGGGACTAGCGGGGGGGCCTACAGATACGCAGTATTTT. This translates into CASSPGLAGGPTDTQYF.

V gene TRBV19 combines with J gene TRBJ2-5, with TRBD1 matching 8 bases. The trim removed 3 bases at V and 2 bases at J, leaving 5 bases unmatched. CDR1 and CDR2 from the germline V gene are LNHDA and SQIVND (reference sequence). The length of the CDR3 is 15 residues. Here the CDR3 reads CASSITGGPQETQYF. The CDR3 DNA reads TGTGCCAGTAGTATTACAGGGGGTCCTCAAGAGACCCAGTACTTC. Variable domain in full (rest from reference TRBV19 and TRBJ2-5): DGGITQSPKYLFRKEGQNVTLSCEQNLNHDAMYWYRQDPGQGLRLIYYSQIVNDFQKGDIAEGYSVSREKKESFPLTVTSAQKNPTAFYLCASSITGGPQETQYFGPGTRLLVL.

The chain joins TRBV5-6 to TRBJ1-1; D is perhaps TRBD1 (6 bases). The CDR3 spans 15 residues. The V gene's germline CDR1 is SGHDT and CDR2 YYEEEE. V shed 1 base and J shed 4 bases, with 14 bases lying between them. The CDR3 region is CASSLNGQGSTEAFF. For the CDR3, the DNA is TGTGCCAGCAGCTTGAACGGGCAGGGGAGCACTGAAGCTTTCTTT. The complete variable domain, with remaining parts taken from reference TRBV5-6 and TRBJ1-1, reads DAGVTQSPTHLIKTRGQQVTLRCSPKSGHDTVSWYQQALGQGPQFIFQYYEEEERQRGNFPDRFSGHQFPNYSSELNVNALLLGDSALYLCASSLNGQGSTEAFFGQGTRLTVV.

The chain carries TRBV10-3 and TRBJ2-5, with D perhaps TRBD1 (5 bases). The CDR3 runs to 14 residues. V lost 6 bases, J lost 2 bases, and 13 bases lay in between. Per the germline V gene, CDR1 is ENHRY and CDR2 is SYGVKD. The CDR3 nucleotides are TGTGCCATCAGGAGACCAGGGATACAAGAGACCCAGTACTTC. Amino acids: CAIRRPGIQETQYF.

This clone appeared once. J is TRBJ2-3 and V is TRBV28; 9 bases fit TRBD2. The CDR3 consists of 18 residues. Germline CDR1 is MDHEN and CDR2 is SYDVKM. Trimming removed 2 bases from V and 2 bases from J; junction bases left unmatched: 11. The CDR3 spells CASSLRRDSGGPTDTQYF. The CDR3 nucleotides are TGTGCCAGCAGTTTACGTAGGGACAGCGGGGGGCCCACAGATACGCAGTATTTT.

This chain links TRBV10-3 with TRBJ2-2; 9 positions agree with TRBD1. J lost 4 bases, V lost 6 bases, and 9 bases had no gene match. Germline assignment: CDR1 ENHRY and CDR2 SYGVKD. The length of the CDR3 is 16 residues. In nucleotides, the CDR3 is TGTGCCATCAGATCTCGGGACAGGGTCGGCACCGGGGAGCTGTTTTTT. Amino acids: CAIRSRDRVGTGELFF.

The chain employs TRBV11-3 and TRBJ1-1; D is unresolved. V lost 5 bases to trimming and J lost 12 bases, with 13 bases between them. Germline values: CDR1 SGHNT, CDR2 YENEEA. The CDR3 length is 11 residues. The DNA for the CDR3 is TGTGCCAGCAGCAGCGGGCAGGTAACTTTCTTT. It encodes CASSSGQVTFF.

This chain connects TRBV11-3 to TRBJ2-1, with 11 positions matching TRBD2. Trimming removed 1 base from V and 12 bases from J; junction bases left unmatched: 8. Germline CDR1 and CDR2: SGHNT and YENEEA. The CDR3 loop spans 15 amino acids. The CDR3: CASSLVAGGPIRQFF. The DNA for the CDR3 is TGTGCCAGCAGCTTAGTAGCGGGGGGGCCGATTCGGCAGTTCTTC.

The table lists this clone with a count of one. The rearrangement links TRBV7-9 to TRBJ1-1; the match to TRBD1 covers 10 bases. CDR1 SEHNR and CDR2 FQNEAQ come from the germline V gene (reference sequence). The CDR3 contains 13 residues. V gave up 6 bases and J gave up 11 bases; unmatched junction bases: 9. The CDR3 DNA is TGTGCCAGCAGTGCGGGACAGGGGATGGGTGCTTTCTTT. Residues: CASSAGQGMGAFF.

The CDR3: CASSRDRDEGYGYTF. The DNA for the CDR3 is TGTGCCAGCAGCCGGGACAGGGATGAGGGCTATGGCTACACCTTC. The V gene is TRBV6-4, the J gene TRBJ1-2, with TRBD1 matching 9 bases. J was trimmed by 4 bases and V by 6 bases; bases with no gene match: 9. The germline CDR1 and CDR2 sequences are MRHNA and SNTAGT. The CDR3 has 15 amino acids.

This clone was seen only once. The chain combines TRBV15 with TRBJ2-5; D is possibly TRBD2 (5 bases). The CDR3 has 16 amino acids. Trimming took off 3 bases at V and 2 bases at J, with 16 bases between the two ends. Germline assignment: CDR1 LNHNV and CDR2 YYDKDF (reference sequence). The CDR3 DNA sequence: TGTGCCACCAGCAGGGGATCATCGGGGAGACAAGAGACCCAGTACTTC. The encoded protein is CATSRGSSGRQETQYF.

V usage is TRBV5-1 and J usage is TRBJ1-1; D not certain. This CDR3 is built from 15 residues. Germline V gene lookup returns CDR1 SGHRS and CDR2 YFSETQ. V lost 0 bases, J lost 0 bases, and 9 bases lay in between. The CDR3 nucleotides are TGCGCCAGCAGCTTGGCAGGCAGCATGAACACTGAAGCTTTCTTT. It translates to CASSLAGSMNTEAFF. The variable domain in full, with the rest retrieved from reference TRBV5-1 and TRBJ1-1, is KAGVTQTPRYLIKTRGQQVTLSCSPISGHRSVSWYQQTPGQGLQFLFEYFSETQRNKGNFPGRFSGRQFSNSRSEMNVSTLELGDSALYLCASSLAGSMNTEAFFGQGTRLTVV.

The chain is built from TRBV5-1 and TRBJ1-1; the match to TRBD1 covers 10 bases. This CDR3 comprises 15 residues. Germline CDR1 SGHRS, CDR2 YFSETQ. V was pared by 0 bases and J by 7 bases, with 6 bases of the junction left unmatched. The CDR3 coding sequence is TGCGCCAGCAGCTTGGGGGGACAGGGGATGGATGAAGCTTTCTTT. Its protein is CASSLGGQGMDEAFF.

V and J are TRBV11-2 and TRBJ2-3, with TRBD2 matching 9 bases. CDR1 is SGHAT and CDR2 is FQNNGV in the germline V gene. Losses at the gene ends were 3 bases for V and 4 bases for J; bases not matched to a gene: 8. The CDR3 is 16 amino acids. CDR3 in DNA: TGTGCCAGCAGCTTCGTCGGGACTAGCAGGGCAGATACGCAGTATTTT. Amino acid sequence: CASSFVGTSRADTQYF.

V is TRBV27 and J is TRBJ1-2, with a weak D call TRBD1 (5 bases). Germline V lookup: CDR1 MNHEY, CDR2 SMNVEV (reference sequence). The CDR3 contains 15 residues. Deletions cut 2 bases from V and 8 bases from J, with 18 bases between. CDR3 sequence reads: CASSLRDSGPWGYTF. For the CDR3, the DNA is TGTGCCAGCAGTTTAAGGGACTCGGGGCCTTGGGGCTACACCTTC.

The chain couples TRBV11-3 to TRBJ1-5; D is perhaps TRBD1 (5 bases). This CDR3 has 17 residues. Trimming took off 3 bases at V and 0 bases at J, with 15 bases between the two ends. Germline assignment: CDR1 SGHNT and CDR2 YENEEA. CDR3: CASSLWTPEYSNQPQHF. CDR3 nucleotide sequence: TGTGCCAGCAGCTTGTGGACACCAGAGTATAGCAATCAGCCCCAGCATTTT.

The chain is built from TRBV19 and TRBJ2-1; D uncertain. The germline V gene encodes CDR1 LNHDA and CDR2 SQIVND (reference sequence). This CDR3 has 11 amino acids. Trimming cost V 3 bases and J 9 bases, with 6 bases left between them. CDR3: CASSMRFEQFF. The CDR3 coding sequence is TGTGCCAGTAGTATGAGGTTTGAGCAGTTCTTC.

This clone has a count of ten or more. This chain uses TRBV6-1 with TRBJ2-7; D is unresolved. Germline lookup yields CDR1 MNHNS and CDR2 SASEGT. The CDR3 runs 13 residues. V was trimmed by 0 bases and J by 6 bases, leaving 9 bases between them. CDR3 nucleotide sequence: TGTGCCAGCAGTGAAGCTCGGCCAGGCGAGCAGTACTTC. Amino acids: CASSEARPGEQYF.

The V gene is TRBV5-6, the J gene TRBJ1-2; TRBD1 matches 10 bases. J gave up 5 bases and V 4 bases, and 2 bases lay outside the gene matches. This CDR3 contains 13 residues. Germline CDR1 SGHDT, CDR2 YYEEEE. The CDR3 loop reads CASSRDRGYGYTF. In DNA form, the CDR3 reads TGTGCCAGCAGCCGGGACAGGGGATATGGCTACACCTTC.

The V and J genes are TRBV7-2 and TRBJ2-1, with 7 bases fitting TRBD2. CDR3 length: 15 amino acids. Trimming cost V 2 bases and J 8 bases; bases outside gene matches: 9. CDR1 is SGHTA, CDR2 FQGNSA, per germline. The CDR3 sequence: CASSLLGGGYDEQFF. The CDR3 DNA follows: TGTGCCAGCAGCTTACTGGGGGGGGGATACGATGAGCAGTTCTTC.

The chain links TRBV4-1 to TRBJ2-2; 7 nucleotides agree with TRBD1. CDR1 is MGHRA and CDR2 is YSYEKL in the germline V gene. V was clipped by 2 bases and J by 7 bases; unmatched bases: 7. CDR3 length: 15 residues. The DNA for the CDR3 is TGCGCCAGCAGCCAAAATCCGACAGGGTTCGGGGAGCTGTTTTTT. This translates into CASSQNPTGFGELFF.